Listed below are T cell receptor beta chains from one sample, sequenced in a study of patients and donors after allogeneic stem cell transplantation. TCRdb passed the RT-PCR reads through MiXCR, listing each CDR3 protein once. Of 200,000 to 250,000 distinct CDR3 sequences listed, approximately 14% are singletons. Specimen: blood, either unsorted or a sorted T cell fraction (not recorded which). The receptors originated from a human donor who was either an allogeneic HSCT recipient or a stem cell or donor lymphocyte infusion donor (not recorded which). It is not recorded whose cells these are; they may come from a transplant donor. Both conserved end residues are part of each CDR3. The D gene is left open where the match is weak. Some rows mark clone size as missing; the rest say once, few, many or name a class of expanded clone.

clone_size	v_call	j_call	d_call	cdr3_aa	cdr3_nt
-	TRBV7-2	TRBJ1-5	-	CASSLEAGLNQPQHF	TGTGCCAGCAGCTTAGAGGCGGGGCTCAATCAGCCCCAGCATTTT
-	TRBV9	TRBJ2-1	TRBD2	CASSSTPGGNEQFF	TGTGCCAGCAGCTCAACCCCCGGGGGGAATGAGCAGTTCTTC
-	TRBV5-5	TRBJ2-2	-	CASSLGPGKKAGELFF	TGTGCCAGCAGCTTGGGACCAGGGAAGAAAGCCGGGGAGCTGTTTTTT
many	TRBV20-1	TRBJ2-1	TRBD2	CSASALAGQGEQFF	TGCAGTGCTAGTGCCCTAGCGGGGCAGGGTGAGCAGTTCTTC
many	TRBV6-1	TRBJ1-1	-	CASSVRREAFF	TGTGCCAGCAGTGTCCGTCGCGAAGCTTTCTTT
few	TRBV20-1	TRBJ2-5	TRBD1	CSASLSGGTQYF	TGCAGTGCTAGTCTCTCAGGGGGGACCCAGTACTTC
-	TRBV20-1	TRBJ2-7	TRBD1	CSAKHAGQAVYEQYF	TGCAGTGCGAAGCACGCGGGACAGGCAGTCTACGAGCAGTACTTC
many	TRBV5-5	TRBJ1-2	TRBD1	CASTFGTGVGYTF	TGTGCCAGCACCTTCGGGACAGGAGTTGGCTACACCTTC
few	TRBV20-1	TRBJ2-3	-	CSARDITGTDTQYF	TGCAGTGCTAGAGACATCACAGGGACAGATACGCAGTATTTT
-	TRBV5-1	TRBJ2-3	-	CASSLAPKVGTDTQYF	TGCGCCAGCAGCTTGGCCCCCAAGGTGGGCACAGATACGCAGTATTTT
few	TRBV20-1	TRBJ2-5	TRBD2	CSAVAGVRETQYF	TGCAGTGCTGTAGCGGGAGTCAGAGAGACCCAGTACTTC
few	TRBV20-1	TRBJ1-2	TRBD1	CSAGQGGGYGYTF	TGCAGTGCCGGCCAAGGGGGCGGCTATGGCTACACCTTC
-	TRBV2	TRBJ1-2	-	CATKKISTPSGYTF	TGTGCCACCAAAAAAATATCCACGCCGTCCGGCTACACCTTC
many	TRBV6-5	TRBJ2-7	-	CASSYVGRVYEQYF	TGTGCCAGCAGTTACGTTGGCAGGGTTTACGAGCAGTACTTC
-	TRBV5-1	TRBJ2-1	-	CASSPARQSYNEQFF	TGCGCCAGCAGCCCCGCACGACAATCCTACAATGAGCAGTTCTTC
-	TRBV20-1	TRBJ2-7	-	CSASTLQGSYEQYF	TGCAGTGCTAGTACGTTACAGGGATCCTACGAGCAGTACTTC
many	TRBV20-1	TRBJ2-7	TRBD2	CSATQVLAGGLGEQYF	TGCAGTGCTACCCAGGTCCTAGCGGGGGGGCTTGGGGAGCAGTACTTC
many	TRBV6-1	TRBJ1-1	-	CASRGRGRNTEAFF	TGTGCCAGCAGGGGACGGGGAAGAAACACTGAAGCTTTCTTT
many	TRBV9	TRBJ2-3	TRBD2	CASSSRTSGGGRTDTQYF	TGTGCCAGCAGCTCTCGGACTAGCGGGGGGGGTCGGACAGATACGCAGTATTTT
once	TRBV18	TRBJ1-3	-	CASSPQRNSGNTIYF	TGTGCCAGCTCACCACAACGCAACTCTGGAAACACCATATATTTT
-	TRBV3-1	TRBJ2-2	TRBD2	CASSRTSGPTGELFF	TGTGCCAGCAGTCGGACTAGCGGGCCAACCGGGGAGCTGTTTTTT
-	TRBV28	TRBJ2-7	-	CASSLIPSSHYEQYF	TGTGCCAGCAGTTTAATCCCGTCCTCCCACTACGAGCAGTACTTC
few	TRBV5-1	TRBJ1-2	-	CASSLDAGYGYTF	TGCGCCAGCAGCTTGGACGCAGGGTATGGCTACACCTTC
-	TRBV5-6	TRBJ2-5	TRBD2	CASSRNAGGGETQYF	TGTGCCAGCAGCCGTAATGCTGGGGGGGGAGAGACCCAGTACTTC
few	TRBV6-1	TRBJ1-5	-	CASSERGFYQPQHF	TGTGCCAGCAGTGAAAGAGGGTTCTATCAGCCCCAGCATTTT
-	TRBV5-1	TRBJ2-7	-	CASSYTTRSYEQYF	TGCGCCAGCAGCTACACTACGCGGTCCTACGAGCAGTACTTC
few	TRBV24-1	TRBJ2-3	TRBD2	CATSDPSGLAGVSTDTQYF	TGTGCCACCAGTGACCCATCCGGACTAGCGGGAGTGAGCACAGATACGCAGTATTTT
-	TRBV27	TRBJ1-3	TRBD1	CASSPDRGQRNTIYF	TGTGCCAGCAGCCCCGACAGGGGGCAAAGAAACACCATATATTTT
many	TRBV12-3/TRBV12-4	TRBJ2-5	TRBD1	CASSVNRGYQETQYF	TGTGCCAGCAGTGTAAACAGGGGGTACCAAGAGACCCAGTACTTC
few	TRBV18	TRBJ2-5	TRBD2	CASSPGAAGYQETQYF	TGTGCCAGCTCACCAGGAGCAGCGGGATACCAAGAGACCCAGTACTTC
few	TRBV7-7	TRBJ2-7	-	CASSPRVGNEQYF	TGTGCTAGCAGCCCCCGGGTGGGGAACGAGCAGTACTTC